Below, 10 T cell receptor beta chains from the same sample are listed, as sequenced in a study of cytomegalovirus exposure and HLA in healthy donors (TCRdb year 2017). The library was generated by the immunoSEQ multiplex PCR assay. A mixture of 60 forward primers for TCR Vbeta segments and 13 reverse primers for TCR Jbeta segments was used in the multiplex PCR. This immuneACCESS table, as held by TCRdb, lists in-frame sequences with V and J called but not all clones. Of the missing ones, under half trace to an unresolved V gene in checked studies; the others have no known cause. The sample includes roughly 86,000 clones, with just over 70% observed a single time. The ten biggest clones cover about 8% of the sample. Sequenced material: PBMCs. These receptors all come from a man aged 60 to 75 in good health and CMV-seronegative.

The rearrangement uses TRBV15 and TRBJ2-5, with 9 bases that match TRBD1. Germline CDR1 and CDR2: LNHNV and YYDKDF (reference sequence). This CDR3 has 18 amino acids. Trimming removed 1 base from V and 0 bases from J; junction bases left unmatched: 9. The CDR3 DNA sequence: TGTGCCACCAGCAGAGGTTTCCCGGGACAGGGTTACCAAGAGACCCAGTACTTC. Protein: CATSRGFPGQGYQETQYF.

This chain links TRBV7-2 with TRBJ1-5; TRBD1 might be the D (5 bases). The V and J ends lost 4 bases and 5 bases respectively, with 9 bases between them. Per germline, CDR1 SGHTA and CDR2 FQGNSA. This CDR3 has 13 residues. The CDR3 DNA reads TGTGCCAGCAGCTACTCCAGGGATCAGCCCCAGCATTTT. This encodes CASSYSRDQPQHF. Filled out from reference TRBV7-2 and TRBJ1-5, the complete variable domain reads GAGVSQSPSNKVTEKGKDVELRCDPISGHTALYWYRQSLGQGLEFLIYFQGNSAPDKSGLPSDRFSAERTGGSVSTLTIQRTQQEDSAVYLCASSYSRDQPQHFGDGTRLSIL.

This clone was seen a few times. The V and J genes are TRBV5-1 and TRBJ2-6, with D hard to call. The V end lost 7 bases, the J end lost 0 bases, and 8 bases lay between the germline ends. CDR1 and CDR2 (germline): SGHRS, YFSETQ. The CDR3 is 14 amino acids. As DNA, the CDR3 is TGCGCCAGCCGCCCGAGCTCTGGGGCCAACGTCCTGACTTTC. This gives the protein CASRPSSGANVLTF.

This clone has a handful of counts. The chain uses TRBV10-1 and TRBJ2-3; 8 bases fit TRBD2. CDR1 and CDR2 (germline): WNHNN, SYGVQD (reference sequence). Trimming at V came to 3 bases and at J to 5 bases, leaving 4 bases not matched to a gene. The CDR3 spans 14 residues. CDR3 sequence reads: CASSDGLARDTQYF. CDR3 DNA: TGCGCCAGCAGTGATGGACTAGCTCGAGATACGCAGTATTTT.

DNA for the CDR3: TGTGCCAGCAGTTTACTGACAGAAGAGACCCAGTACTTC. Residues: CASSLLTEETQYF. This rearrangement joins TRBV28 to TRBJ2-5; D might be TRBD1 (5 bases). Trimming shortened V by 2 bases and J by 3 bases, and 7 bases separated the two germline ends. CDR3 length: 13 residues. CDR1 is MDHEN, CDR2 SYDVKM, per germline.

The chain combines TRBV5-1 with TRBJ1-1; no clear D gene. The CDR3 sequence is 16 residues long. CDR1 SGHRS and CDR2 YFSETQ come from the germline V gene. Between the trimmed V and J ends, which lost 6 bases and 3 bases, there was a span of 21 bases. CDR3 bases: TGCGCCAGCAACGACGGTTCTAACCATGCGGACACTGAAGCTTTCTTT. Its translation is CASNDGSNHADTEAFF.

The rearrangement joins TRBV6-4 to TRBJ1-1, with TRBD1 as a possible D gene (5 bases). The germline gives CDR1 MRHNA, CDR2 SNTAGT. The V end was cut by 0 bases, the J end by 8 bases, with 10 bases between. The CDR3 is 13 amino acids. CDR3 in DNA: TGTGCCAGCAGTGACTCAGCCCACAGGGAAGCTTTCTTT. Its translation is CASSDSAHREAFF.

The chain employs TRBV7-9 and TRBJ2-4; D may be TRBD2 (6 bases). CDR1 is SEHNR, CDR2 FQNEAQ, per germline (reference sequence). The V and J ends lost 2 bases and 5 bases respectively, with 7 bases between them. CDR3 length: 13 residues. In nucleotides, the CDR3 is TGTGCCAGCAGCTTACGCGGGGAAAACATTCAGTACTTC. Protein sequence: CASSLRGENIQYF.

The chain links TRBV4-1 to TRBJ2-5; D call uncertain. CDR3 length: 14 amino acids. Trimming took 4 bases from V and 5 from J, leaving 14 bases between them. Per the germline V gene, CDR1 is MGHRA and CDR2 is YSYEKL. CDR3 coding DNA: TGCGCCAGCAGCCCAAACGAGTCCGGGGAGACCCAGTACTTC. Its protein is CASSPNESGETQYF.

The chain uses TRBV30 and TRBJ1-2, with D perhaps matching TRBD1 (5 bases). The CDR3 contains 12 residues. Germline values: CDR1 GTSNPN, CDR2 SVGIG (reference sequence). V lost 3 bases to trimming and J lost 10 bases, with 15 bases between them. The CDR3 DNA is TGTGCCTGGAGGGGAGGGGCAGGACCCTACACCTTC. Translation gives CAWRGGAGPYTF.